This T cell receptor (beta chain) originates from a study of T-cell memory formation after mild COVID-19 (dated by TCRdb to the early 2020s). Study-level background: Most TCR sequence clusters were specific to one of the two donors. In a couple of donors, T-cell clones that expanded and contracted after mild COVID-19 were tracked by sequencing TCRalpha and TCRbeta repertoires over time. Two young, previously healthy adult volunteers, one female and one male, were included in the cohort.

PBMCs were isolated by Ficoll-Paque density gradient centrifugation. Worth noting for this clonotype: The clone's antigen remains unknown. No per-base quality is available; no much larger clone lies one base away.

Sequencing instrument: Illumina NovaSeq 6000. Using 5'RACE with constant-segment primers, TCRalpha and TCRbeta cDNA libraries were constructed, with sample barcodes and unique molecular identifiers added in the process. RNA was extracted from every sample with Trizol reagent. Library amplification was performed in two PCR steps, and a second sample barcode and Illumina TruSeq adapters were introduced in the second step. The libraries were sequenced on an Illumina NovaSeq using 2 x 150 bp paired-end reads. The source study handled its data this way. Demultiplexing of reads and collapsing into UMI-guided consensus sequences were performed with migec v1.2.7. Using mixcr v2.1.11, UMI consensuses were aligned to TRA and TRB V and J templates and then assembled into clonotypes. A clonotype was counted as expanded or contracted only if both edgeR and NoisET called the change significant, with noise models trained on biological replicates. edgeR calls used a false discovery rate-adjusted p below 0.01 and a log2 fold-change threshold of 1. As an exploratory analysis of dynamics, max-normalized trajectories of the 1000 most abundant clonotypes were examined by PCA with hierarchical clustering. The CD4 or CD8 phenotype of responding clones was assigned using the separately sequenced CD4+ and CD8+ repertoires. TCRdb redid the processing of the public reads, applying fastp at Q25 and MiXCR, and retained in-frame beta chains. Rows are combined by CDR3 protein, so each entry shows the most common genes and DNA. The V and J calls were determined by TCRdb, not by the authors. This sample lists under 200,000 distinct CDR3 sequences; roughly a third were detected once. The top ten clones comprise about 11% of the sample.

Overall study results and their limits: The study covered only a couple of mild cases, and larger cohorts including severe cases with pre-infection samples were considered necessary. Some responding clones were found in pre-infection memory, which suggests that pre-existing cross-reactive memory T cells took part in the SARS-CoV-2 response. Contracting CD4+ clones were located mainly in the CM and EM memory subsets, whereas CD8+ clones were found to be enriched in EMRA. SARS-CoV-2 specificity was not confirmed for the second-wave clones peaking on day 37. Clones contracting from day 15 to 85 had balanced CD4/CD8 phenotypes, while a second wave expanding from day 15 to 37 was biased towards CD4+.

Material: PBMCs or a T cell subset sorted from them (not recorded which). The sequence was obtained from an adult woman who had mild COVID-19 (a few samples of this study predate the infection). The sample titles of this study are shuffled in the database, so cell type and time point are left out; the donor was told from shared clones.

The CDR3 protein: CASSQDKGQDYEQYF. The bases are TGCGCCAGCAGCCAAGATAAAGGACAGGACTACGAGCAGTACTTC. The sequence is built from TRBV4-3 and TRBJ2-7, and TRBD1 aligns with 7 junction nucleotides. The V end gives up 0 bases and the J end 3 bases, leaving 5 bases in the junction not matched to a gene. CDR1 and CDR2 are drawn from the germline V gene: LGHNA, YSLEER. The CDR3 measures 15 amino acids from cysteine to phenylalanine. CDR3 DNA only is kept here, 45 bases in frame from base 1.